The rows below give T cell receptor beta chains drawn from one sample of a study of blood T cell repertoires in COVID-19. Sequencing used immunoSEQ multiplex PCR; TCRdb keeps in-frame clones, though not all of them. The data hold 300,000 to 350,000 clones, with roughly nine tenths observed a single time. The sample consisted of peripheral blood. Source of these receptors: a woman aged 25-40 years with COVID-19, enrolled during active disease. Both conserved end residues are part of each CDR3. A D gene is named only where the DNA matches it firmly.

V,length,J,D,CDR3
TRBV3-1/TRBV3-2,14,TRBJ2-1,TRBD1,CASSQAQGANEQFF
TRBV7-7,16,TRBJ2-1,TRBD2,CASSLGLAGAYNEQFF
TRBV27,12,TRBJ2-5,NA,CASSFPGETQYF
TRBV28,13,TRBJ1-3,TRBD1,CASRQGAGNTIYF
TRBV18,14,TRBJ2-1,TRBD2,CASSPGTSGSEQFF
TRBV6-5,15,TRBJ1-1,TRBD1,CASSPRTGPGTEAFF
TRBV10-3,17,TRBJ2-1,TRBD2,CAISKGLAELSYNEQFF
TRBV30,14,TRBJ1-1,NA,CAWSVRGGRTEAFF
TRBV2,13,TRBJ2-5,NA,CASSQGLAETQYF
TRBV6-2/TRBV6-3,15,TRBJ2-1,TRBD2,CASSYEGAGYNEQFF
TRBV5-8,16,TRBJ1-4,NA,CASSYPGHAINEKLFF
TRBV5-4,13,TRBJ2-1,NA,CASSLVTVPEQFF
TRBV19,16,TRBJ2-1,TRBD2,CASSIRLAGLYNEQFF
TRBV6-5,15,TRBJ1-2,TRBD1,CASSSQGASVYGYTF
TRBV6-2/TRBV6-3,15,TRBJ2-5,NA,CASSYNSGKGETQYF
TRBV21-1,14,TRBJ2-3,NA,CASSWGLAGDTQYF
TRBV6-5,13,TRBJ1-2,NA,CASSSLTNYGYTF
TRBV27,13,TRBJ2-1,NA,CASAGILVKEQFF
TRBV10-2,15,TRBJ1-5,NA,CASSAEGGSNQPQHF
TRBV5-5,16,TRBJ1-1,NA,CASSLEGGRANTEAFF
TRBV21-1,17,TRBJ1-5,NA,CASSNGDRLYSNQPQHF
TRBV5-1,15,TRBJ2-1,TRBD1,CASSSGTVAYNEQFF
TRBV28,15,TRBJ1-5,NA,CASSFVSHSNQPQHF
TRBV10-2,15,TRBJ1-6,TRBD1,CASSESTDRASPLHF
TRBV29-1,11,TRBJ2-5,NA,CSVEAGTGEDF
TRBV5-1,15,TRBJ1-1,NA,CASSLDGVMNTEAFF
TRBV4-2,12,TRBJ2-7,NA,CASSPPGFEQYF
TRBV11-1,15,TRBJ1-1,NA,CASSLAGTLNTEAFF
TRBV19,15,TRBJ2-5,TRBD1,CASSRTGTAVETQYF
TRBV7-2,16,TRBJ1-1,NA,CASSPTGVGSNTEAFF
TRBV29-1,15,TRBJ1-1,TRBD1,CSVGGQGAKNTEAFF
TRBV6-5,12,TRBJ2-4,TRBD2,CSAGGKENIQYF
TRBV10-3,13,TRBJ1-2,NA,CAISESRGYGYTF
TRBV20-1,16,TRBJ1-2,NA,CSASALTGNANYGYTF
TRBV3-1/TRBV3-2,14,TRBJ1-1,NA,CASSHLLGAIEAFF
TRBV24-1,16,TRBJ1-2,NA,CATSGPGWERAGGYTF
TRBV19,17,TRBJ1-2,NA,CASSLNPGAGANYGYTF
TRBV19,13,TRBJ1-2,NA,CASSLGTHVGYTF
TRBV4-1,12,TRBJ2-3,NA,CASSTSTDTQYF
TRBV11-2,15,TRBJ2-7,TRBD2,CASSLALAGRGEQYF
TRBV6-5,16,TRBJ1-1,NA,CASSYSSGGMNTEAFF
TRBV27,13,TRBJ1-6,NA,CARKGQCHSPLHF
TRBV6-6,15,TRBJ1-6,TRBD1,CASRTLGQGNSPLHF